This TCR beta chain originates from a study of blood T cell repertoires in COVID-19. The wider study: T cells, B-cell-depleted T cells, or PBMCs supplied cDNA or gDNA.

Method: immunoSEQ multiplex PCR; TCRdb's copy keeps in-frame clones and lacks some. The sample contains around 200,000 clones, about 86% of which appear only once. Participants were aged roughly 18 to 90 years, lived in under 25 US areas, and enrolled virtually. Participants reported their clinical history, and cohort assignment relied on those reports. The trim removed 5 bases at V and 4 bases at J, leaving 5 bases unmatched. CDR3 length: 14 amino acids. Germline V gives CDR1 SGHAT, CDR2 FQNNGV. This clonotype was sampled from a woman aged 25 to 39 who had been exposed to COVID-19. The chain uses TRBV11-2 and TRBJ1-3, with 7 positions matching TRBD1. Source material: PBMCs or T cells enriched from blood (not recorded which). The CDR3 nucleotides read TGTGCCAGCAGCGCGACAGGGTTGGGAAACACCATATATTTT. Its protein is CASSATGLGNTIYF.